This T cell receptor (beta chain) was observed in a study of blood T cell repertoires in COVID-19. This clone has just one count. The protocol was immunoSEQ multiplex PCR, while the TCRdb copy is restricted to in-frame clones and leaves out a portion. In the table there are a few hundred thousand clones, about 89% of which are singletons. In germline, CDR1 is LNHDA, CDR2 SQIVND (reference sequence). The CDR3 runs 14 residues. The V segment lost 2 bases and the J segment 11 bases; nucleotides outside the gene matches: 9. Sequencing was performed on PBMCs or T cells enriched from blood (not recorded which). The source of this sequence is a man aged 40-49 years in a cohort exposed to, infected with or recovered from COVID-19 (not recorded which). The V gene is TRBV19, the J gene TRBJ1-1, with 9 bases lining up with TRBD1. CDR3 DNA sequence: TGTGCCAGTAGTATACAGCCGACAGGGGGTAAGGCTTTCTTT. As protein: CASSIQPTGGKAFF.